In this sample, the clone carrying this T cell receptor (beta chain) turned up once. The data originate from a study of PD-L1 blockade in urothelial cancer. Study summary: At 3 weeks (second dose) and 6 weeks after starting treatment, blood was analyzed. Counts from blood samples showed a median of roughly 140,000 T cells.

The protocol was immunoSEQ multiplex PCR, while the TCRdb copy is restricted to in-frame clones and leaves out a portion. The sample has 100,000 or so clones; 90% to 95% are singletons. CDR3 length equals 15 residues. V was pared by 6 bases and J by 2 bases, with 14 bases between. The germline V gene encodes CDR1 MNHEY and CDR2 SVGAGI. Between 1 and 8 samples per patient were obtained, pretreatment and on-treatment. Here the sequenced sample was PBMCs, taken around atezolizumab (anti-PD-L1) treatment. V and J are TRBV6-5 and TRBJ2-1, with a tentative D call TRBD2 (6 bases). The TCR comes from an elderly woman with urothelial cancer. DNA of the CDR3: TGTGCCAGCAGGAATCGCGGGAACCCCTACAATGAGCAGTTCTTC. The encoded protein is CASRNRGNPYNEQFF.